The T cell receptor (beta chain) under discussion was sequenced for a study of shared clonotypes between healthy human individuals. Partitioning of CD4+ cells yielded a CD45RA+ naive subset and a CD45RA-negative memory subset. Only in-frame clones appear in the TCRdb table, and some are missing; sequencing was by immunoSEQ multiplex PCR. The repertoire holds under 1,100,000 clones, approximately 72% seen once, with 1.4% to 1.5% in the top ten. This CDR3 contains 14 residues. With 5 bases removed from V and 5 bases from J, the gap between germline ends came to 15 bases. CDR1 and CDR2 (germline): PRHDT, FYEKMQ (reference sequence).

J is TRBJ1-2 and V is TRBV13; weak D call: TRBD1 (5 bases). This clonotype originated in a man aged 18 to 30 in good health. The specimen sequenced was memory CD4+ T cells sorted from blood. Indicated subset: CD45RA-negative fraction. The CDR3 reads CASSISRGSYGYTF. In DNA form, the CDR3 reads TGTGCCAGCAGCATCTCGAGGGGTAGTTATGGCTACACCTTC.